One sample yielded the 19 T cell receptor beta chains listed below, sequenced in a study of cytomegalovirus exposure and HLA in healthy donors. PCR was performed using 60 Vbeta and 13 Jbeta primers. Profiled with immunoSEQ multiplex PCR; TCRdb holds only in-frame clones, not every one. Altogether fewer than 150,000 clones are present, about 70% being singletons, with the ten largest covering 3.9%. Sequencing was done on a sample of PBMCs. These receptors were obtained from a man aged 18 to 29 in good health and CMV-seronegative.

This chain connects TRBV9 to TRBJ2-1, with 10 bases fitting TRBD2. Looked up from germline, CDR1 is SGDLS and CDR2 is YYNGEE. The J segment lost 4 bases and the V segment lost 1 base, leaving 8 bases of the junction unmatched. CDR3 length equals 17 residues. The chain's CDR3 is CASSVMSGGVRYNEQFF. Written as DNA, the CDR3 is TGTGCCAGCAGCGTAATGAGCGGGGGGGTACGGTACAATGAGCAGTTCTTC.

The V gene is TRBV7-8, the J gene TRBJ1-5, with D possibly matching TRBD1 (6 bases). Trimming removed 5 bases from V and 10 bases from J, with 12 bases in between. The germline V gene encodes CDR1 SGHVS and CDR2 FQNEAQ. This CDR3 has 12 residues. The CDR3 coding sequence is TGTGCCAGCAGCGTACTACAGGGACCCCAGCATTTT. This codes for CASSVLQGPQHF.

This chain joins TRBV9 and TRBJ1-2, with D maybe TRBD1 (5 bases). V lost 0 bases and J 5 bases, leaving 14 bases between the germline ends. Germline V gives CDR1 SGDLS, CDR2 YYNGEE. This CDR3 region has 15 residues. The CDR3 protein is CASSVDFGAGYGYTF. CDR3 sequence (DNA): TGTGCCAGCAGCGTAGATTTTGGGGCAGGTTATGGCTACACCTTC.

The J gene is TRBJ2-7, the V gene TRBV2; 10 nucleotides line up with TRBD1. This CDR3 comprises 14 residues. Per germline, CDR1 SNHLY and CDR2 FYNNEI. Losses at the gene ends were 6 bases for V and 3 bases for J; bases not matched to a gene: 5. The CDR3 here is CASRTGTGVYEQYF. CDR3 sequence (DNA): TGTGCCAGCAGGACCGGGACAGGGGTCTACGAGCAGTACTTC. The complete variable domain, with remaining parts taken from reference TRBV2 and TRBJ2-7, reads EPEVTQTPSHQVTQMGQEVILRCVPISNHLYFYWYRQILGQKVEFLVSFYNNEISEKSEIFDDQFSVERPDGSNFTLKIRSTKLEDSAMYFCASRTGTGVYEQYFGPGTRLTVT.

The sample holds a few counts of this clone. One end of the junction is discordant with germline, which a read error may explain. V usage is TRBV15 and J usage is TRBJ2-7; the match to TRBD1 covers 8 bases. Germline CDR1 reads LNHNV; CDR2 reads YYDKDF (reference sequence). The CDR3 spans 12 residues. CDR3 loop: CATSRDDRGRTF. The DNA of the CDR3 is TGTGCCACCAGCAGAGATGACAGGGGCCGGACCTTC.

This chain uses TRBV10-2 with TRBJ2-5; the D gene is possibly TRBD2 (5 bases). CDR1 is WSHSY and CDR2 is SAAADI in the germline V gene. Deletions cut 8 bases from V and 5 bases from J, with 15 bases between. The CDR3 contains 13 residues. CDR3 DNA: TGCGCCAGCGCTTCCCCGGGGTCGGAGACCCAGTACTTC. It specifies CASASPGSETQYF.

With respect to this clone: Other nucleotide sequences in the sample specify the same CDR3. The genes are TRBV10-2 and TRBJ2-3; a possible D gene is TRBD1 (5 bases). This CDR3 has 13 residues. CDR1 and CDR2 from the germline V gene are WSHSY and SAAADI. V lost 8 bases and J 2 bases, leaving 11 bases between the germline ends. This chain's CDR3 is CASRQGNTDTQYF. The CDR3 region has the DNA TGCGCCAGCCGCCAGGGAAACACAGATACGCAGTATTTT.

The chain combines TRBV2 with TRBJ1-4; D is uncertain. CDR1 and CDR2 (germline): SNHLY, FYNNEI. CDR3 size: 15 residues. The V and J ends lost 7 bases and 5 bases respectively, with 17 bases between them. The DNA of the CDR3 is TGTGCCAGCAACTCCCCTCGGGGAGGAAATGAAAAACTGTTTTTT. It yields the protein CASNSPRGGNEKLFF.

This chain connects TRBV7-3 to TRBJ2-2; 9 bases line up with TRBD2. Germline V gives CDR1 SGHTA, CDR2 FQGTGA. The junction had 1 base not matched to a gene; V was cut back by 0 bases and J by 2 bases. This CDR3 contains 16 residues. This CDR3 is CASSLTAGGNTGELFF. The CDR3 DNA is TGTGCCAGCAGCTTAACAGCGGGAGGAAACACCGGGGAGCTGTTTTTT.

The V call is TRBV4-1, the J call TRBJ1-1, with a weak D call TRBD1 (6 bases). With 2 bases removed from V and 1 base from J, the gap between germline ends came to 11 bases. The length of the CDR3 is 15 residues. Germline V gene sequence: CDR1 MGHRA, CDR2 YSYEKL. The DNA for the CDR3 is TGCGCCAGCAGCCAATGGCAGGGGTCGAACACTGAAGCTTTCTTT. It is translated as CASSQWQGSNTEAFF.

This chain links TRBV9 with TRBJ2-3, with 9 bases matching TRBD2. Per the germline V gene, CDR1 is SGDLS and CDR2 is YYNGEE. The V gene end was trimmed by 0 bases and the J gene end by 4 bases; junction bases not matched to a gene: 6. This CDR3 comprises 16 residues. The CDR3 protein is CASSVESGLAADTQYF. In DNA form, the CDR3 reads TGTGCCAGCAGCGTAGAGTCGGGACTAGCCGCAGATACGCAGTATTTT.

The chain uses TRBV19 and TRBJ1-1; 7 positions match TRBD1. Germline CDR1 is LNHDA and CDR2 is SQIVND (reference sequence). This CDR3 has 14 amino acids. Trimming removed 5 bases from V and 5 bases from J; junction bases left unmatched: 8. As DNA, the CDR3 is TGTGCCAGTAGTTATACAGGGGACCCGACTGAAGCTTTCTTT. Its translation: CASSYTGDPTEAFF.

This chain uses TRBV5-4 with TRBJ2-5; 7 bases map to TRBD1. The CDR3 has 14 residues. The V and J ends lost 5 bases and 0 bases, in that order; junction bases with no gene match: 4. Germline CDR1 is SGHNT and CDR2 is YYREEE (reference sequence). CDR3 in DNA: TGTGCCAGCAGAACCGGGACAGACCAAGAGACCCAGTACTTC. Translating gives CASRTGTDQETQYF.

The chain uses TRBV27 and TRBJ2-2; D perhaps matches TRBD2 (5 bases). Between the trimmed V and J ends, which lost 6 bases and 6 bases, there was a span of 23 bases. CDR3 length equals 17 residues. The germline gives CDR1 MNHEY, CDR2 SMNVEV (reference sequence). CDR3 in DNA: TGTGCCAGCAGCCCCGCGGACGTGAGGGTCATCCCCGGGGAGCTGTTTTTT. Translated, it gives CASSPADVRVIPGELFF.

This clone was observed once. CDR3 sequence reads: CASSLAMDTQYF. For the CDR3, the DNA is TGTGCCAGCAGCTTGGCAATGGATACGCAGTATTTT. The chain uses TRBV5-6 and TRBJ2-3; D unclear. The CDR3 has 12 amino acids. Per the germline V gene, CDR1 is SGHDT and CDR2 is YYEEEE. V lost 0 bases and J 6 bases, leaving 5 bases between the germline ends.

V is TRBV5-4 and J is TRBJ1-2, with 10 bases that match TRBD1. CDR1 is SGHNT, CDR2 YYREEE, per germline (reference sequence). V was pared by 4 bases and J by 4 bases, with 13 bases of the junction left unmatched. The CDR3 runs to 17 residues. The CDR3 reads CASSQGSRTGGSYGYTF. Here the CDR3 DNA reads TGTGCCAGCAGCCAGGGATCAAGGACAGGGGGGTCCTATGGCTACACCTTC.

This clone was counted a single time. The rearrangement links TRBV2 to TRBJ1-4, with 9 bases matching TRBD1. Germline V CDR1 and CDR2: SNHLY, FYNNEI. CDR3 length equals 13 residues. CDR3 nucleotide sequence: TGTGCTTCACAGGGACAGGGCGTTGAAAAACTGTTTTTT. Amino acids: CASQGQGVEKLFF.

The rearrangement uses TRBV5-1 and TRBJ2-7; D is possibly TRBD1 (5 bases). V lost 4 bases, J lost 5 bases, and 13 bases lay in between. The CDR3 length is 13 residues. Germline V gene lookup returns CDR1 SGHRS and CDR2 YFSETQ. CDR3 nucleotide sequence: TGCGCCAGCAGCGCCCCACCCAGGGACGAGCAGTACTTC. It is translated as CASSAPPRDEQYF.

Written as DNA, the CDR3 is TGTGCCAGCAGCCGCGCTTCGGGACAGGGTAATCAGCCCCAGCATTTT. The encoded protein is CASSRASGQGNQPQHF. J is TRBJ1-5 and V is TRBV5-6; 9 bases agree with TRBD1. The trim removed 4 bases at V and 4 bases at J, leaving 9 bases unmatched. The CDR3 is made up of 16 amino acids. CDR1 and CDR2 (germline): SGHDT, YYEEEE.